A single sample gave rise to the 21 T cell receptor beta chains below, sequenced in a study of shared clonotypes between healthy human individuals. Here immunoSEQ multiplex PCR was the method, and the copy in TCRdb shows in-frame clones only, minus some. Of over 1.5 million clones in the sample, 95% to 99% are singletons; the top ten hold roughly 0.4%. The source material was naive CD4+ T cells sorted from blood. Indicated subset: CD45RA+ positively selected. The receptors derive from a man aged 25 to 40 in good health.

The J gene is TRBJ1-5, the V gene TRBV6-1; TRBD1 might be the D (5 bases). The germline gives CDR1 MNHNS, CDR2 SASEGT. The germline V and J ends were trimmed by 1 base and 3 bases, with 10 bases remaining between them. This CDR3 spans 15 amino acids. The CDR3 loop reads CASSEGIRANQPQHF. CDR3 coding DNA: TGTGCCAGCAGTGAAGGGATCAGGGCCAATCAGCCCCAGCATTTT.

This rearrangement joins TRBV5-1 to TRBJ2-3; 7 bases are a match to TRBD1. CDR1 and CDR2 (germline): SGHRS, YFSETQ. This CDR3 contains 15 residues. Trimming cost V 0 bases and J 9 bases; bases outside gene matches: 10. The CDR3 nucleotides read TGCGCCAGCAGCTTGGAGGGACAGAGGAGGTGGACGCAGTATTTT. Translating it yields CASSLEGQRRWTQYF.

V gene TRBV30 combines with J gene TRBJ2-7; D unclear. Germline V CDR1 and CDR2: GTSNPN, SVGIG (reference sequence). The V end lost 0 bases, the J end lost 9 bases, and 24 bases lay between the germline ends. The CDR3 is 16 amino acids. CDR3: CAWSVKDLLGPLAQYF. The CDR3 DNA is TGTGCCTGGAGTGTAAAGGACCTATTAGGCCCCCTGGCGCAGTACTTC.

CDR3 sequence reads: CASSPLTGTSGSLDTQYF. CDR3 nucleotide sequence: TGTGCCAGCTCACCACTAACCGGGACTAGCGGGAGTTTGGATACGCAGTATTTT. The chain is built from TRBV18 and TRBJ2-3, with 14 positions matching TRBD2. There are 18 residues in the CDR3. Per germline, CDR1 KGHSH and CDR2 LQKENI. The V gene end was trimmed by 1 base and the J gene end by 6 bases; junction bases not matched to a gene: 9.

Written as DNA, the CDR3 is TGCAGCGTTGTTTTCGCGATGGCGGGATCCTACGAGCAGTACTTC. It yields the protein CSVVFAMAGSYEQYF. V is TRBV29-1 and J is TRBJ2-7; D is perhaps TRBD2 (6 bases). Germline CDR1 is SQVTM and CDR2 is ANQGSEA. Trimming stripped 4 bases from V and 1 base from J, with 17 bases between. This CDR3 has 15 amino acids.

The chain has TRBV5-1 and TRBJ2-3, with TRBD2 as a possible D gene (5 bases). Trimming stripped 4 bases from V and 3 bases from J, with 15 bases between. CDR1 is SGHRS and CDR2 is YFSETQ in the germline V gene. This CDR3 comprises 15 residues. Written as DNA, the CDR3 is TGCGCCAGCAGCCAAATACTAGGCTGGACAGATACGCAGTATTTT. Amino acids: CASSQILGWTDTQYF.

The chain is built from TRBV6-1 and TRBJ2-3; D remains ambiguous. CDR1 MNHNS and CDR2 SASEGT come from the germline V gene. V lost 10 bases, J lost 2 bases, and 16 bases lay in between. This CDR3 has 14 amino acids. CDR3 in DNA: TGTGCCACCCGGGCGGATTGGAACACAGATACGCAGTATTTT. It is translated as CATRADWNTDTQYF.

V is TRBV29-1 and J is TRBJ1-1; D may be TRBD1 (5 bases). The CDR3 has 12 amino acids. V gave up 1 base and J gave up 5 bases, with 8 bases separating them. Germline CDR1 SQVTM, CDR2 ANQGSEA. CDR3 nucleotide sequence: TGCAGCGTTGAAGGCAGGGATACTGAAGCTTTCTTT. Encoded protein: CSVEGRDTEAFF. Looking up the rest from reference TRBV29-1 and TRBJ1-1 gives the full variable domain: SAVISQKPSRDICQRGTSLTIQCQVDSQVTMMFWYRQQPGQSLTLIATANQGSEATYESGFVIDKFPISRPNLTFSTLTVSNMSPEDSSIYLCSVEGRDTEAFFGQGTRLTVV.

This chain uses TRBV10-2 with TRBJ1-1; the D is unclear. The germline V gene encodes CDR1 WSHSY and CDR2 SAAADI. The CDR3 length is 12 residues. Trimming shortened V by 6 bases and J by 1 base, and 6 bases separated the two germline ends. CDR3 residues: CASSPRNTEAFF. Here the CDR3 DNA reads TGCGCCAGCAGCCCCCGGAACACTGAAGCTTTCTTT.

The chain combines TRBV19 with TRBJ2-2, with TRBD1 matching over 10 bases. Germline V gene lookup returns CDR1 LNHDA and CDR2 SQIVND (reference sequence). The CDR3 contains 18 residues. The V and J ends lost 4 bases and 6 bases, in that order; junction bases with no gene match: 14. CDR3 sequence reads: CASSTLTGGASSAGELFF. CDR3 DNA sequence: TGTGCCAGTAGTACCCTGACAGGGGGCGCGAGTTCTGCCGGGGAGCTGTTTTTT.

Worth noting for this clone: Other DNA sequences from this sample encode an identical CDR3 as well. This chain connects TRBV28 to TRBJ1-5; unclear D gene. CDR3 length equals 16 residues. The ends were cut back, 3 bases at V and 0 bases at J, with 12 bases in the middle. The germline CDR1 and CDR2 sequences are MDHEN and SYDVKM. The CDR3 DNA follows: TGTGCCAGCAGTTTGCCCGGTCTTAATAGCAATCAGCCCCAGCATTTT. It codes for CASSLPGLNSNQPQHF.

As for this clone: Other DNA sequences in the sample encode the same CDR3. J is TRBJ2-3 and V is TRBV5-4, with TRBD2 matching over 7 bases. Germline V gene sequence: CDR1 SGHNT, CDR2 YYREEE (reference sequence). After removal of 3 bases from V and 0 bases from J, the junction contained 7 bases not matched to a gene. The CDR3 is made up of 16 amino acids. CDR3 nucleotides: TGTGCCAGCAGCTGGGGGGGTAGCGGGAGCACAGATACGCAGTATTTT. Protein sequence: CASSWGGSGSTDTQYF.

This chain connects TRBV28 to TRBJ2-5; 8 bases are a match to TRBD1. The CDR3 spans 15 residues. The germline V gene encodes CDR1 MDHEN and CDR2 SYDVKM. V was clipped by 6 bases and J by 2 bases; unmatched bases: 8. As DNA, the CDR3 is TGTGCCAGCAGCCCCGACAGGGGTGCACAAGAGACCCAGTACTTC. Translated, it gives CASSPDRGAQETQYF.

The chain combines TRBV7-8 with TRBJ1-5, with TRBD1 as a possible D gene (5 bases). The CDR3 length is 18 residues. Germline V gene lookup returns CDR1 SGHVS and CDR2 FQNEAQ. V dropped 1 base and J dropped 6 bases, with 22 bases sitting between them. The CDR3, as DNA: TGTGCCAGCAGCTTAGGGCAGGGAACATCTCTCTGGCGTCAGCCCCAGCATTTT. Encoded protein: CASSLGQGTSLWRQPQHF.

The rearrangement joins TRBV5-6 to TRBJ2-1; tentatively, D is TRBD1 or TRBD2 (6 bases each). Germline V gene data show CDR1 as SGHDT and CDR2 as YYEEEE. The CDR3 is 17 residues long. Trimming stripped 1 base from V and 4 bases from J, with 18 bases between. The CDR3 loop is CASSLPGDTTGYNEQFF. The CDR3 DNA is TGTGCCAGCAGCTTGCCGGGGGACACCACAGGTTACAATGAGCAGTTCTTC.

The chain carries TRBV11-2 and TRBJ2-7; 7 bases map to TRBD1. Germline V CDR1 and CDR2: SGHAT, FQNNGV. V shed 1 base and J 9 bases; nucleotides not matched to a gene: 15. The CDR3 totals 16 residues. As DNA, the CDR3 is TGTGCCAGCAGCTTAGGAGTTGCGGACAGGCATCTAAGGCAGTACTTC. Its translation: CASSLGVADRHLRQYF.

The CDR3: CAISLAGTDTQYF. The CDR3 nucleotides read TGTGCCATCAGCCTAGCGGGAACCGATACGCAGTATTTT. The rearrangement uses TRBV10-3 and TRBJ2-3, with 9 bases aligning to TRBD2. This CDR3 contains 13 residues. Germline CDR1 reads ENHRY; CDR2 reads SYGVKD. V was clipped by 6 bases and J by 6 bases; unmatched bases: 4.

On this clone: The junction does not match germline at one end; this may be a read error. The V gene is TRBV9, the J gene TRBJ2-1; D is possibly TRBD2 (6 bases). The CDR3 spans 14 residues. Per germline, CDR1 SGDLS and CDR2 YYNGEE. The CDR3 region has the DNA TGTGCCAGCAGTGTAGCGGCGGGATACAATGAGCAGTTCTTC. Protein product: CASSVAAGYNEQFF.

The chain links TRBV2 to TRBJ1-1; 7 positions match TRBD1. The CDR3 totals 14 residues. After removal of 5 bases from V and 3 bases from J, the junction contained 6 bases not matched to a gene. The germline CDR1 and CDR2 sequences are SNHLY and FYNNEI. CDR3 protein: CASSKQGWYTEAFF. CDR3 DNA: TGTGCCAGCAGTAAACAGGGGTGGTACACTGAAGCTTTCTTT.

This clone was found once. The chain combines TRBV5-1 with TRBJ2-5; 7 nucleotides match TRBD2. The V and J ends lost 0 bases and 2 bases, in that order; junction bases with no gene match: 7. Germline assignment: CDR1 SGHRS and CDR2 YFSETQ. The CDR3 extends over 16 amino acids. CDR3 DNA: TGCGCCAGCAGCTTGGAGGTAGCGGGTGAACAAGAGACCCAGTACTTC. Its protein product is CASSLEVAGEQETQYF.

V gene TRBV25-1 combines with J gene TRBJ2-7; a weak D match, TRBD1 (5 bases). Germline V gene sequence: CDR1 MGHDK, CDR2 SYGVNS. This CDR3 is 13 amino acids long. The V gene lost 7 bases and the J gene lost 2 bases, with 12 bases spanning the gap. CDR3 nucleotides: TGTGCCAGCACTAGACCAGGGACCTACGAGCAGTACTTC. Translating gives CASTRPGTYEQYF.